This T cell receptor (beta chain) was documented in a study of blood T cell repertoires in COVID-19. Germline trimming cut 5 bases from V and 4 bases from J; bases unmatched to any gene: 3. Germline lookup yields CDR1 LGHDT and CDR2 YNNKEL (reference sequence). The CDR3 consists of 13 residues. The repertoire was sequenced with immunoSEQ multiplex PCR; TCRdb's copy has only in-frame clones and lacks some. The sample lists 280,000 or so clones, 89% occurring once. In its sample, this clone was seen once. The chain carries TRBV3-1 (or the pseudogene TRBV3-2) and TRBJ1-2; TRBD1 agrees at 8 bases. The sequenced material came from peripheral blood. This TCR was recovered from a woman aged 60-75 years with acute or convalescent COVID-19. Here the CDR3 reads CASSEGQGYGYTF. DNA of the CDR3: TGTGCCAGCAGCGAAGGACAGGGCTATGGCTACACCTTC.